This T cell receptor (beta chain) emerged from a study of monozygotic twins with inflammatory bowel disease. Broader study findings: TCRbeta diversity (inverse Simpson) was lower in IBD patients than in healthy co-twins. No discrimination was achieved between different T cell subtypes.

UMIs were attached via template switching, each with a 6-nucleotide sample barcode. TCRdb reanalyzed the 5' RACE reads, giving one entry per CDR3 protein sequence and no DNA. This table holds fewer than 400,000 distinct CDR3 sequences. The CDR3 consists of 15 residues. Per germline, CDR1 DFQATT and CDR2 SNEGSKA (reference sequence). Regarding this clonotype: What it binds is unknown.

The clonotype was recovered from a human donor with ulcerative colitis or Crohn's disease, or a healthy co-twin of an affected twin (not recorded which). The specimen sequenced was blood. The chain recombines TRBV20-1 with TRBJ2-2; checking the TCRdb D call of TRBD2 is not possible without DNA. CDR3 residues: CSAPEAGRNTGELFF.